The clone carrying this TCR beta chain occurred many times. Its target is not known. A junction boundary mismatches the germline segment, possibly from a read error. The data stem from a study of prognosis after radiotherapy for stage I lung cancer. Findings and caveats of the study: Reduced Shannon entropy following stereotactic body radiation therapy was recorded in patients who developed distant metastases.

CDR1 and CDR2 (germline): MDHEN, SYDVKM. This CDR3 has 15 residues. Two-round multiplex PCR, the amplification method, yielded TCR beta CDR3 from genomic DNA. Each TRBV and TRBJ gene had its own primer in the first PCR round. Universal primers were used in the second PCR round. In TCRdb, the multiplex PCR reads were re-called with MiXCR into one record per CDR3 protein. Of 20,000 to 30,000 distinct CDR3 sequences listed, approximately 29% are singletons. The clonotype comes from a donor at least 50 years old with non-small cell lung cancer. Material: PBMCs, obtained before or after stereotactic body radiation therapy (not recorded which). The chain joins TRBV28 to TRBJ1-2; TRBD1 aligns across 8 bases. The CDR3 DNA is TGTGTCAGCAGTGGCCCCGGGACAGGCCTTTATGGCTACACCTTC. It codes for CVSSGPGTGLYGYTF.